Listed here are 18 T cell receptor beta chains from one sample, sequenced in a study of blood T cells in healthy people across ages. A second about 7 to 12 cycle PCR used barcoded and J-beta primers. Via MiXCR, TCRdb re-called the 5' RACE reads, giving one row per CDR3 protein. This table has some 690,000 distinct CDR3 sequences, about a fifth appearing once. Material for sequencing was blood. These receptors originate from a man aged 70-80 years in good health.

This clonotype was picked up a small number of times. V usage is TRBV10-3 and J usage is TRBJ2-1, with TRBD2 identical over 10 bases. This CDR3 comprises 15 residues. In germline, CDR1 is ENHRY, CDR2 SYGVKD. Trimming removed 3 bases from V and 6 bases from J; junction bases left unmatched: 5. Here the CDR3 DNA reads TGTGCCATCAGTGACATGGGACTAGCGACCAATGAGCAGTTCTTC. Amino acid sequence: CAISDMGLATNEQFF.

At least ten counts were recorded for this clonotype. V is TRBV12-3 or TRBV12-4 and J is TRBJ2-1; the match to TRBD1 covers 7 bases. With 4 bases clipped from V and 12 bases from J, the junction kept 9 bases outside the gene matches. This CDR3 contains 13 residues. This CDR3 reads CASSYSGQDRQFF. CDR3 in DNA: TGTGCCAGCAGTTACTCTGGACAGGATCGGCAGTTCTTC.

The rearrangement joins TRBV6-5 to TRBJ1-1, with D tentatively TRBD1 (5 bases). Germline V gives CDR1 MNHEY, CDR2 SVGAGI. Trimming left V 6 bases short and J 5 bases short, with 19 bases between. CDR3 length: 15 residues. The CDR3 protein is CASRKASGTGTEAFF. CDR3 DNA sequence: TGTGCCAGCAGAAAAGCCTCAGGGACGGGGACTGAAGCTTTCTTT.

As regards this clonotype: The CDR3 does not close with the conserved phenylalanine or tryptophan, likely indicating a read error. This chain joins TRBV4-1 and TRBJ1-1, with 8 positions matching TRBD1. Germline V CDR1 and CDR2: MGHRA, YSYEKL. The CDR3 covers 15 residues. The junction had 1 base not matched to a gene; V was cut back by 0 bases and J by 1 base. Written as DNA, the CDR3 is TGCGCCAGCAGCCAAGATGACAGGGGGAACACTGAAGCTTTCTCT. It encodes CASSQDDRGNTEAFS.

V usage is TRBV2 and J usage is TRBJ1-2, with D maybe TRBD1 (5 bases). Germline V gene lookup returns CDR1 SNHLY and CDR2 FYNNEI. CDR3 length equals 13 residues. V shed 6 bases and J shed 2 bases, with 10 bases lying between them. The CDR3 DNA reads TGTGCCAGCAGAATTGACAGAAACTATGGCTACACCTTC. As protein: CASRIDRNYGYTF.

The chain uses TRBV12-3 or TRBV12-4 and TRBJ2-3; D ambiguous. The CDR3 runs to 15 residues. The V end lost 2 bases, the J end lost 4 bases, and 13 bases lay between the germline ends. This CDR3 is CASSLRVGGSDTQYF. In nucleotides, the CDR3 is TGTGCCAGCAGTTTAAGGGTTGGTGGGTCAGATACGCAGTATTTT.

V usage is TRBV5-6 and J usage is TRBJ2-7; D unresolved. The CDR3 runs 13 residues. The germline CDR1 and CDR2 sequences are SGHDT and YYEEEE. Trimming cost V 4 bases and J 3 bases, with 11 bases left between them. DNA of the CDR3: TGTGCCAGCAGCGTGGACCTTGTCTACGAGCAGTACGTC. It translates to CASSVDLVYEQYV.

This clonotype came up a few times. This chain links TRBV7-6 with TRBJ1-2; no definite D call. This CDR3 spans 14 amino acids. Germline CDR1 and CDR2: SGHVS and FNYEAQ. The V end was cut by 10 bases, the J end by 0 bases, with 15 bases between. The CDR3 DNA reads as TGTGCCACCACAGAGGGCGCGGCTAACTATGGCTACACCTTC. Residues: CATTEGAANYGYTF.

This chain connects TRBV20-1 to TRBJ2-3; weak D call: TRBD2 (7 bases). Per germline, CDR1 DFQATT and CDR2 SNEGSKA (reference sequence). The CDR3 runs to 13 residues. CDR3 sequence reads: CSGGRTSTDTQYF. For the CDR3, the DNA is TGCAGCGGGGGGCGGACTAGCACAGATACGCAGTATTTT.

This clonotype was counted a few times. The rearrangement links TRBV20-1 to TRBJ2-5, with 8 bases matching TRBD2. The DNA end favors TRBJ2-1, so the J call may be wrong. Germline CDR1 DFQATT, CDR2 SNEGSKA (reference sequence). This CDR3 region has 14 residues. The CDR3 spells CSAREDSGMYEQFF. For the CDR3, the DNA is TGCAGTGCTAGAGAAGATAGCGGGATGTATGAGCAGTTCTTC.

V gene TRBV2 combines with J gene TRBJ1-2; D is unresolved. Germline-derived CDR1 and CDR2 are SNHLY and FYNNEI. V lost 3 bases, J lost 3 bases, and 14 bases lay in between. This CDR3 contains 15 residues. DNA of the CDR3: TGTGCCAGCAGTGAGGCCGGCAGGAACCACTATGGCTACACCTTC. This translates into CASSEAGRNHYGYTF.

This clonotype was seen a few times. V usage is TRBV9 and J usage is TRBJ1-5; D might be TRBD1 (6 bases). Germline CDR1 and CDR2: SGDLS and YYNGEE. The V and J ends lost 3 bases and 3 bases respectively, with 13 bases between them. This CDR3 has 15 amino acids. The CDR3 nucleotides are TGTGCCAGCAGCGCACTGGACAGCCCCAATCAGCCCCAGCATTTT. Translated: CASSALDSPNQPQHF.

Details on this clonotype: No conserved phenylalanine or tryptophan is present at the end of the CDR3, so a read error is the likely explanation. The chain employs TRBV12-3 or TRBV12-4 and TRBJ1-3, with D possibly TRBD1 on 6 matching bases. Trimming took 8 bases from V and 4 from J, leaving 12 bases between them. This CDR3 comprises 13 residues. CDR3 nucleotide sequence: TGTGCCAGCTCCGGGGGGCAAGGAAACACCATATATTTG. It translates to CASSGGQGNTIYL.

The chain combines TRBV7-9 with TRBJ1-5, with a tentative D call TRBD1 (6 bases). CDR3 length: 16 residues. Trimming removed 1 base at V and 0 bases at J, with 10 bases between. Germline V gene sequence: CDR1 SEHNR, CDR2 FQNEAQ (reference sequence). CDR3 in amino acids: CASSLGQGISNQPQHF. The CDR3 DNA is TGTGCCAGCAGCTTAGGGCAGGGGATTAGCAATCAGCCCCAGCATTTT.

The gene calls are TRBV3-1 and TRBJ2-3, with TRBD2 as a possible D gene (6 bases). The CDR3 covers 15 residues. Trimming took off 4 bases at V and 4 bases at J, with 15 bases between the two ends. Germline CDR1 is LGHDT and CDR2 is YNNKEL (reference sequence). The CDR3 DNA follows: TGTGCCAGCAGCCCATTCGGGCGGGGCGCAGATACGCAGTATTTT. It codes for CASSPFGRGADTQYF.

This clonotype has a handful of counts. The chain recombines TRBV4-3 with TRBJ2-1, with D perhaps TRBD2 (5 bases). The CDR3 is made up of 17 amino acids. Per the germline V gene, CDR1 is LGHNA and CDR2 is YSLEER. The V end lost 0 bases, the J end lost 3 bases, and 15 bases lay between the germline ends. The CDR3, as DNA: TGCGCCAGCAGCCAAGATCCCCGGGGTGCAAACTACAATGAGCAGTTCTTC. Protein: CASSQDPRGANYNEQFF.

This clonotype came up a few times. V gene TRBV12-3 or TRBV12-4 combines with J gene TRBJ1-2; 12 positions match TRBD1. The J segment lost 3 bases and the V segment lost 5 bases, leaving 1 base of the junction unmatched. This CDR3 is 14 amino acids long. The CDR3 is CASSGTGGDYGYTF. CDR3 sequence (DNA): TGTGCCAGCAGTGGGACAGGGGGCGACTATGGCTACACCTTC.

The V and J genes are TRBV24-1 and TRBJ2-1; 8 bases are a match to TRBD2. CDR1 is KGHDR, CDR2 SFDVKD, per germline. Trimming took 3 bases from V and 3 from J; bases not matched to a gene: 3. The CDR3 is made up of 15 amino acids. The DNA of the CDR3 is TGTGCCACCAGTGATCTTAGCGGGAACTACAATGAGCAGTTCTTC. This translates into CATSDLSGNYNEQFF.